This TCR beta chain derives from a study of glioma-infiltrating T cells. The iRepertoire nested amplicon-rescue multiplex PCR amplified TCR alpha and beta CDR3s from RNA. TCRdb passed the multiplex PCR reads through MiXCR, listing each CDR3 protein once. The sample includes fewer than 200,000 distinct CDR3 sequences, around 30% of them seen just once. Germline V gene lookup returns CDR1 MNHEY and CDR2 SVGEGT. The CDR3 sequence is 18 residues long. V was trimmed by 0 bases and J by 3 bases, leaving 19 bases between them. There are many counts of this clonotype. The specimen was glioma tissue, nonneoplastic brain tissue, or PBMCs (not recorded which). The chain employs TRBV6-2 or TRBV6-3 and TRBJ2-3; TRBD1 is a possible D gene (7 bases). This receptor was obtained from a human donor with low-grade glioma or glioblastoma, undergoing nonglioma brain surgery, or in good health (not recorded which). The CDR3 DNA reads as TGTGCCAGCAGTTACTCGAGGCGACAGGGAGGAGATACAGATACGCAGTATTTT. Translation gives CASSYSRRQGGDTDTQYF.